This TCR beta chain was recovered during a study of shared clonotypes between healthy human individuals. This CDR3 comprises 15 residues. Germline assignment: CDR1 ENHRY and CDR2 SYGVKD. V was pared by 3 bases and J by 0 bases, with 12 bases between. Every subset had its genomic DNA shared out evenly among several immunoSEQ plates. Around 31,000 T cell genomes, or approximately 0.3 ug DNA, went into unsorted PBMC replicate PCRs. On ten immunoSEQ deep assay plates, unsorted PBMC DNA was sequenced. Here immunoSEQ multiplex PCR was the method, and the copy in TCRdb shows in-frame clones only, minus some. The data hold under 600,000 clones, with around 76% observed a single time. General study results and limits: Few donors limited the genetic and exposure-history diversity represented.

Concerning this clone: Antigen unknown.

The sample was PBMCs. The origin of this receptor is a woman in her 40s in good health. Some clones in this sample may be carry-over from other donors' samples. The chain links TRBV10-3 to TRBJ2-7, with D unresolved. The CDR3 sequence: CAISDGPVSSYEQYF. In DNA form, the CDR3 reads TGTGCCATCAGTGACGGTCCTGTCAGCTCCTACGAGCAGTACTTC.